These T cell receptor beta chains were read from a single sample in a study of tumor and adjacent non-tumor tissue in lung cancer. TCRdb itself ran the multiplex PCR reads through MiXCR, one entry per CDR3 protein. The sample comprises 90,000 to 100,000 distinct CDR3 sequences, 75% to 90% of which are singletons, and more than 30% rests with the top ten. The material sequenced was distant non-tumor lung tissue. Receptors originate from a man between 60 and 75 years old with small cell lung cancer. The CDR3 runs from the conserved cysteine through the conserved F or W. Fields, in order: J gene, clone size, V gene, D gene, CDR3 protein, CDR3 DNA. D genes are given only for firm matches. Size tells how often a clone was seen (once, few, many) or the class of an expanded clone, and some rows leave it out.

J gene: TRBJ2-3; clone size: few; V gene: TRBV19; D gene: .; CDR3 protein: CASSRSEDTQYF; CDR3 DNA: TGTGCCAGTAGTAGAAGTGAAGATACGCAGTATTTT
J gene: TRBJ1-1; clone size: .; V gene: TRBV7-9; D gene: .; CDR3 protein: CASSLRNRGDTEAFF; CDR3 DNA: TGTGCCAGCAGCTTACGGAATCGAGGGGACACTGAAGCTTTCTTT
J gene: TRBJ1-2; clone size: .; V gene: TRBV29-1; D gene: .; CDR3 protein: CSTRGDEDVYTF; CDR3 DNA: TGTAGCACCCGAGGCGACGAGGATGTCTACACCTTC
J gene: TRBJ2-7; clone size: once; V gene: TRBV28; D gene: TRBD2; CDR3 protein: CASLSGGLTGMVGCEQYF; CDR3 DNA: TGTGCCAGCTTAAGCGGGGGGTTGACTGGCATGGTGGGCTGCGAGCAGTACTTC
J gene: TRBJ1-2; clone size: .; V gene: TRBV5-6; D gene: TRBD1; CDR3 protein: CANSPEGQGFFYDYTF; CDR3 DNA: TGTGCCAACAGCCCCGAAGGACAGGGTTTTTTCTATGACTACACCTTC
J gene: TRBJ1-1; clone size: .; V gene: TRBV12-3/TRBV12-4; D gene: .; CDR3 protein: CASAPEGRGIGTEAVF; CDR3 DNA: TGTGCCAGCGCCCCCGAGGGGAGGGGGATTGGTACTGAAGCTGTCTTT
J gene: TRBJ2-2; clone size: .; V gene: TRBV4-1; D gene: .; CDR3 protein: CASSQYDRNIGELLF; CDR3 DNA: TGCGCCAGCAGCCAATACGACAGAAACATCGGGGAGCTGCTTTTT
J gene: TRBJ2-5; clone size: .; V gene: TRBV11-3; D gene: TRBD2; CDR3 protein: CASSIGLAGGKTQYF; CDR3 DNA: TGTGCCAGCAGCATCGGACTAGCGGGGGGGAAGACCCAGTACTTC
J gene: TRBJ2-5; clone size: .; V gene: TRBV7-9; D gene: .; CDR3 protein: CASSSPGSRAEREAQYF; CDR3 DNA: TGTGCCAGCAGCTCACCAGGGTCACGGGCAGAAAGAGAGGCCCAGTACTTC
J gene: TRBJ2-3; clone size: .; V gene: TRBV20-1; D gene: .; CDR3 protein: CSARGVWGTDTQYF; CDR3 DNA: TGCAGTGCTAGAGGCGTTTGGGGCACAGATACGCAGTATTTT
J gene: TRBJ2-5; clone size: .; V gene: TRBV20-1; D gene: .; CDR3 protein: CRPGRRAGETQNF; CDR3 DNA: TGTCGACCCGGCAGGAGGGCTGGGGAGACCCAGAACTTC
J gene: TRBJ2-1; clone size: .; V gene: TRBV6-2/TRBV6-3; D gene: TRBD1; CDR3 protein: CASSYDRTGGREQFF; CDR3 DNA: TGTGCCAGCAGTTACGATAGGACAGGGGGCCGTGAGCAGTTCTTC
J gene: TRBJ2-1; clone size: once; V gene: TRBV5-4; D gene: .; CDR3 protein: CAISLDQATQYYNEQFF; CDR3 DNA: TGTGCCATCAGCTTGGATCAGGCTACCCAGTACTACAATGAGCAGTTCTTC
J gene: TRBJ2-5; clone size: .; V gene: TRBV29-1; D gene: .; CDR3 protein: CSVDPAQEETQYF; CDR3 DNA: TGCAGCGTTGACCCGGCACAGGAAGAGACCCAATACTTC
J gene: TRBJ2-2; clone size: .; V gene: TRBV7-3; D gene: .; CDR3 protein: CASSIGRDGAGELFF; CDR3 DNA: TGTGCCAGCAGCATTGGAAGGGATGGGGCCGGGGAGCTGTTTTTT
J gene: TRBJ2-2; clone size: .; V gene: TRBV7-8; D gene: TRBD2; CDR3 protein: CTSSPGTSHNTGELFF; CDR3 DNA: TGTACCAGCAGTCCCGGGACTAGCCATAACACCGGGGAACTGTTTTTT
J gene: TRBJ2-3; clone size: .; V gene: TRBV12-3/TRBV12-4; D gene: .; CDR3 protein: CARLKDKGRDTQYF; CDR3 DNA: TGTGCCAGGTTGAAGGACAAGGGGCGAGATACGCAGTATTTT
J gene: TRBJ2-5; clone size: .; V gene: TRBV20-1; D gene: .; CDR3 protein: CSVGSAETQYF; CDR3 DNA: TGCAGTGTGGGAAGTGCGGAGACCCAGTACTTC